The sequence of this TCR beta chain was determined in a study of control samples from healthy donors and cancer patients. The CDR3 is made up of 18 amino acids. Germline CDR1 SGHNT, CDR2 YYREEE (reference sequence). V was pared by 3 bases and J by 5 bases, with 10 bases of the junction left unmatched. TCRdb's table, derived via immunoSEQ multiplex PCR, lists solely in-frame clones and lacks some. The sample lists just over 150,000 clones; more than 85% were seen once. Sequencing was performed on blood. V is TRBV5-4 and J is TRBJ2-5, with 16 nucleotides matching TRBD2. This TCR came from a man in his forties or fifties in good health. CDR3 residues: CASSSGLAGGPFQETQYF. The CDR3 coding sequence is TGTGCCAGCAGCTCGGGACTAGCGGGAGGGCCTTTTCAGGAGACCCAGTACTTC.